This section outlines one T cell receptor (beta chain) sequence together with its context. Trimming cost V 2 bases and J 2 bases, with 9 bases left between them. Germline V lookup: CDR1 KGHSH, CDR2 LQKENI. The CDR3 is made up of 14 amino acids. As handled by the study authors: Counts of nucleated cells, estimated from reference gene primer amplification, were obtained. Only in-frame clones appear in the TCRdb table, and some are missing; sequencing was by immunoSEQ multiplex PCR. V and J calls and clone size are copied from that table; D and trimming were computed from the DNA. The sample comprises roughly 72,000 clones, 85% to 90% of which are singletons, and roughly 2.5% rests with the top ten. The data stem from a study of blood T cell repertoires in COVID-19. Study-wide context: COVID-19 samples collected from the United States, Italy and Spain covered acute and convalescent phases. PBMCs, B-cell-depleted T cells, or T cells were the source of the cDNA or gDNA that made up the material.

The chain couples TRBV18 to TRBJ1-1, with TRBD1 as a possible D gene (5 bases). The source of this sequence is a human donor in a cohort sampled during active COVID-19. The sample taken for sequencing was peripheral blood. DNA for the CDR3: TGTGCCAGCTCACCAAGCAGGGATAACACTGAAGCTTTCTTT. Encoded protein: CASSPSRDNTEAFF.